The clone carrying this T cell receptor beta chain was observed a handful of times. Its target is unknown. It was with a sample-barcoded 5' primer and a J-beta primer mix that a second PCR of roughly 6 to 11 cycles was run. Researchers report that each sample yielded at least 2.5 million CDR3-containing paired-end reads. TCRdb re-called the 5' RACE reads through MiXCR, storing one row per CDR3 protein. The sample contains over a million distinct CDR3 sequences, 35% to 45% of which appear only once. V lost 0 bases and J lost 1, with 15 bases in between. Germline CDR1 is SGHAT and CDR2 is FQNNGV. CDR3 size: 17 residues. The sample comes from a study of blood T cells in healthy people across ages. Study observations and caveats: Long-lived donors carried more naive CD4+ cells and greater diversity than aged donors.

V usage is TRBV11-2 and J usage is TRBJ2-5; no definite D call. The sequence was collected from a woman between 18 and 29 years old in good health. Sequencing was performed on blood. In DNA, the CDR3 is TGTGCCAGCAGCTTAGACCGGACGAGAGCAGGCCAAGAGACCCAGTACTTC. Its protein is CASSLDRTRAGQETQYF.